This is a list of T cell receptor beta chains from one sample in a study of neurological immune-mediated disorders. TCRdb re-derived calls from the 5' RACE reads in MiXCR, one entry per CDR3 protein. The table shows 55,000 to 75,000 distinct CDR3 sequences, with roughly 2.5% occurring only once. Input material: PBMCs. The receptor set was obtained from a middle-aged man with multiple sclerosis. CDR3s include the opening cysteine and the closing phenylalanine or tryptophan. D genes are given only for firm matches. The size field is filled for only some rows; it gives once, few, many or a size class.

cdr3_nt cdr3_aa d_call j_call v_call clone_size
TGTGCCAGCAGTGGGCTAGTCCCAGATACGCAGTATTTT CASSGLVPDTQYF NA TRBJ2-3 TRBV25-1 NA
TGTGCCAGCAGTCTCAGGACAGGGGGTTACGAGCAGTACTTC CASSLRTGGYEQYF TRBD1 TRBJ2-7 TRBV7-2 many
TGTGCCAGTACAGGTTTGGGGACCTACGAGCAGTACTTC CASTGLGTYEQYF NA TRBJ2-7 TRBV7-6 many
TGCGCCAGCAGGGACAGAACCTACGAGCAGTACTTC CASRDRTYEQYF NA TRBJ2-7 TRBV10-2 many
TGTGCCAGCAGCTTCTGGACTAGCGAGGAGCAGTTCTTC CASSFWTSEEQFF TRBD2 TRBJ2-1 TRBV7-2 many
TGTGCCAGCAGCGTTGGGACTAGCTTCGATGAGCAGTTCTTC CASSVGTSFDEQFF TRBD2 TRBJ2-1 TRBV9 many
TGCGCCAGCAGTGGGGGACAGGGGTACACTGAAGCTTTCTTT CASSGGQGYTEAFF TRBD1 TRBJ1-1 TRBV10-1 many
TGTGCCAGCAGCCAGAAAGGAATCGGGGAGCTGTTTTTT CASSQKGIGELFF NA TRBJ2-2 TRBV3-1 many
TGTGCCAGCAGCAAAGATCGTGGGGAGACCCAGTACTTC CASSKDRGETQYF NA TRBJ2-5 TRBV21-1 NA
TGCGCCAGCAGCGAAGACAGGGGGAGCGTCTATGGCTACACCTTC CASSEDRGSVYGYTF TRBD1 TRBJ1-2 TRBV5-1 many
TGTGCCAGCAGCTTAGTAGGGGCGGGACAGGGGAACATTCAGTACTTC CASSLVGAGQGNIQYF TRBD1 TRBJ2-4 TRBV7-2 many
TGTGCCACCAGTGATTTGTCCGGGATCCCTTTCTTT CATSDLSGIPFF NA TRBJ1-1 TRBV24-1 many
TGCGCCAGCAGCTGGGGGGGACAGGGAAGCTACGAGCAGTACTTC CASSWGGQGSYEQYF TRBD1 TRBJ2-7 TRBV5-1 many
TGCAGTGCTAGCACGGATACAGATACGCAGTATTTT CSASTDTDTQYF NA TRBJ2-3 TRBV20-1 many
TGTGCCAGCAGTCCCCGGGGGTTGTACGAGCAGTACTTC CASSPRGLYEQYF NA TRBJ2-7 TRBV27 many
TGCGCCAGCAGCTGGGGACGCGGGGGTGAAGAGACCCAGTACTTC CASSWGRGGEETQYF TRBD2 TRBJ2-5 TRBV5-1 many
TGCGCCAGCAGCCCGGCCCTCACAGGAGAGACCCAGTACTTC CASSPALTGETQYF NA TRBJ2-5 TRBV5-1 many
TGCAGTGCTAGAGGCCGCCCTGAGCTCTACGAGCAGTACTTC CSARGRPELYEQYF NA TRBJ2-7 TRBV20-1 few
TGCGCCAGCAGCTTTGGCCTCTTGAGGCGTAACTCCTACAATGAGCAGTTCTTC CASSFGLLRRNSYNEQFF NA TRBJ2-1 TRBV5-1 many
TGTGCCAGCACCTGGTCCGTGGGTGCCAAAAACATTCAGTACTTC CASTWSVGAKNIQYF NA TRBJ2-4 TRBV12-3/TRBV12-4 many
TGTGCCAGCACCAGGGAGGGGAGCAATCAGCCCCAGCATTTT CASTREGSNQPQHF NA TRBJ1-5 TRBV6-1 NA
TGTGCCAGCAGCGGGACAGGAGGATCCTACGAGCAGTACTTC CASSGTGGSYEQYF TRBD1 TRBJ2-7 TRBV3-1 NA
TGTGCCAGCAGCACCCGAAATTCACCCCTCCACTTT CASSTRNSPLHF NA TRBJ1-6 TRBV7-8 many
TGCAGTGCTAGAGATCAGGGACAGGGGGCCGGGCAGCCCCAGCATTTT CSARDQGQGAGQPQHF TRBD1 TRBJ1-5 TRBV20-1 NA
TGCGCCAGCAGCTTGGGGTACCGAGAAGCTTTCTTT CASSLGYREAFF NA TRBJ1-1 TRBV5-1 many
TGCGCCAGCAGCTTGGATCAGGGGCTCTATGAAGCTTTCTTT CASSLDQGLYEAFF NA TRBJ1-1 TRBV5-1 many
TGTGCCAGCAGTCGTGGTTATGGCTACACCTTC CASSRGYGYTF NA TRBJ1-2 TRBV25-1 many
TGTGCCAGCAGCTCCCGAGCTGGAAACACCATATATTTT CASSSRAGNTIYF NA TRBJ1-3 TRBV9 many
TGCAGTGCGCCCGGCGTAGGGACAGGGGGTAATTCACCCCTCCACTTT CSAPGVGTGGNSPLHF TRBD1 TRBJ1-6 TRBV20-1 many
TGTGCCAGCAGCTTAGCAAGGACGGGCGGTGAAAAACTGTTTTTT CASSLARTGGEKLFF NA TRBJ1-4 TRBV7-2 many
TGTGCCAGCAGTTACTCAGGGGCAGCCAAAAACATTCAGTACTTC CASSYSGAAKNIQYF NA TRBJ2-4 TRBV6-5 many
TGTGCCAGCAGCTTCTTCCACCAGGGACAGGGGGCAGATACGCAGTATTTT CASSFFHQGQGADTQYF TRBD1 TRBJ2-3 TRBV5-5 many
TGTGCCAGTGGCGGGGGCGCTGGGGAGACCCAGTACTTC CASGGGAGETQYF NA TRBJ2-5 TRBV7-7 many
TGTGCCAGCAGCCGTAATCTAGCAGGGGAGCTGTTTTTT CASSRNLAGELFF NA TRBJ2-2 TRBV12-3/TRBV12-4 many
TGTGCCAGCAGAGGGACAGATTCTGGGGCCAACGTCCTGACTTTC CASRGTDSGANVLTF TRBD1 TRBJ2-6 TRBV7-2 many
TGTGCCAGCAGCTTGGGGGCAGACCTCTACGAGCAGTACTTC CASSLGADLYEQYF NA TRBJ2-7 TRBV5-5 many
TGTGCCAGCAGCTCGTGGACAGATGAAAAACTGTTTTTT CASSSWTDEKLFF NA TRBJ1-4 TRBV5-5 many
TGTGCCAGCAGCTTAGCCCGACAGGGGGTGGAAGGAACAGATACGCAGTATTTT CASSLARQGVEGTDTQYF TRBD1 TRBJ2-3 TRBV7-2 few
TGTGCCAGCAGCATGCGACAGGGGGGAACCGGGGAGCTGTTTTTT CASSMRQGGTGELFF TRBD1 TRBJ2-2 TRBV5-5 many
TGTGCCAGCAGCGTAGGTTCCACAGGGTGGGACTATGGCTACACCTTC CASSVGSTGWDYGYTF NA TRBJ1-2 TRBV9 many
TGCAGTGCTGAACACCTACCTAACTATGGCTACACCTTC CSAEHLPNYGYTF NA TRBJ1-2 TRBV20-1 many
TGCAGTGCCTCGGACGTGAGCTCCTACAATGAGCAGTTCTTC CSASDVSSYNEQFF NA TRBJ2-1 TRBV20-1 many
TGTGCCAGCAGCTTCCGGGACGGCGAGCAGTACTTC CASSFRDGEQYF NA TRBJ2-7 TRBV7-2 many
TGTGCCAGCAGCCCCGCTGAGCGTCGCACAGATACGCAGTATTTT CASSPAERRTDTQYF NA TRBJ2-3 TRBV5-5 many